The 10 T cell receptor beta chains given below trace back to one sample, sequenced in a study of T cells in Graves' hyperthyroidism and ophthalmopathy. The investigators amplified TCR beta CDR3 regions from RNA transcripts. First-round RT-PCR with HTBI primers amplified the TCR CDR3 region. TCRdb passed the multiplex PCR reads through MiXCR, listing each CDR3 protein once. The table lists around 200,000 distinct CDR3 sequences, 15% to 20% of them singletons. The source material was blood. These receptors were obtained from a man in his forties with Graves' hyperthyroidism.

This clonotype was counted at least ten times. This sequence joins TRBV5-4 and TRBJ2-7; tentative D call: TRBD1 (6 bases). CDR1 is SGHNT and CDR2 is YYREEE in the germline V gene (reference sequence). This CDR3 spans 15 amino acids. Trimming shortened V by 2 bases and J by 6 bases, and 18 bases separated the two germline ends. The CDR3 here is CASSFYRAGPGEQYF. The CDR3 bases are TGTGCCAGCAGCTTCTACAGGGCAGGCCCCGGCGAGCAGTACTTC.

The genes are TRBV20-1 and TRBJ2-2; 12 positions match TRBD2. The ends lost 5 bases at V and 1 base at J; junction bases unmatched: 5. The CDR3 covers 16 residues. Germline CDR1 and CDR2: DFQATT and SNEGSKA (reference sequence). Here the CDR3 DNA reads TGCAGTGCTCGAGCTAGCGGGGGGGTGAACACCGGGGAGCTGTTTTTT. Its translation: CSARASGGVNTGELFF.

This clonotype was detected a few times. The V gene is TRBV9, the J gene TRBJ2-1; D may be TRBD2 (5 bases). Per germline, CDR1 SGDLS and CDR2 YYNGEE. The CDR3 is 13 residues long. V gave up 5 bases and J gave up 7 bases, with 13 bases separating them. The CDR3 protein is CASRSSEANEQFF. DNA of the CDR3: TGTGCCAGCAGATCCTCGGAGGCTAATGAGCAGTTCTTC.

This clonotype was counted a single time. CDR3 coding DNA: TGTGCCAGCAGCTTAGCAGTGGGGCAGGTCGGTGACTCTGGGGCCAACGTCCTGACTTTC. Translated, it gives CASSLAVGQVGDSGANVLTF. The genes are TRBV7-9 and TRBJ2-6, with a weak D call TRBD1 (5 bases). The CDR3 contains 20 residues. Germline V CDR1 and CDR2: SEHNR, FQNEAQ (reference sequence). The V end was cut by 0 bases, the J end by 0 bases, with 18 bases between.

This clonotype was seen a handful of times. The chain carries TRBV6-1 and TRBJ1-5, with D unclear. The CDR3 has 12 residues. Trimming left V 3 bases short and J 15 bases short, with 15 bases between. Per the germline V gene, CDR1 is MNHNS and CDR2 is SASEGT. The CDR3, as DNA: TGTGCCAGCAGTGAGAGACGAGCCTTTTGGCATTTT. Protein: CASSERRAFWHF.

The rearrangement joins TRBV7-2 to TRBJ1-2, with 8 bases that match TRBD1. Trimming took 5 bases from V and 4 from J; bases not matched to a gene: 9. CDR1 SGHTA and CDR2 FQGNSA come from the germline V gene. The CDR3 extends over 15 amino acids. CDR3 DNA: TGTGCCAGCAGCCCATCGACAGGGGAGACCTATGGCTACACCTTC. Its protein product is CASSPSTGETYGYTF.

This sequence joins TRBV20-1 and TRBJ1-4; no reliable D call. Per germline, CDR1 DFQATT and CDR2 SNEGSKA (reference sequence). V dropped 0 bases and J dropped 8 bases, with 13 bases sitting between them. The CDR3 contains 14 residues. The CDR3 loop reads CSARDDGLGEKLFF. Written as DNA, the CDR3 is TGCAGTGCTAGAGACGACGGGCTCGGGGAAAAACTGTTTTTT.

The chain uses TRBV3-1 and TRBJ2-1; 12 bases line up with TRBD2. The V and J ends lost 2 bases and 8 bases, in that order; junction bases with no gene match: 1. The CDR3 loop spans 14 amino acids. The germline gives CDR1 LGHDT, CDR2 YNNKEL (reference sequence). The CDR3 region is CASSQLAGGHEQFF. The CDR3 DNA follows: TGTGCCAGCAGCCAACTAGCGGGGGGGCATGAGCAGTTCTTC.

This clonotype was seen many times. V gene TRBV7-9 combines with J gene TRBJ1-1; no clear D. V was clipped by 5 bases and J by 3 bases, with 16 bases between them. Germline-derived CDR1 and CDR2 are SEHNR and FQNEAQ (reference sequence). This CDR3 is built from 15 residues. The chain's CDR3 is CASSPRNPMDTEAFF. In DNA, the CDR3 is TGTGCCAGCAGCCCCCGTAACCCCATGGACACTGAAGCTTTCTTT.

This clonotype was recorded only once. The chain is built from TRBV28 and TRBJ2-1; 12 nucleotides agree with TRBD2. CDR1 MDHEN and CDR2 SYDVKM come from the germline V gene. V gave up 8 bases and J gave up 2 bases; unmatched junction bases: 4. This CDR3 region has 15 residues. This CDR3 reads CASWASGGAYNEQFF. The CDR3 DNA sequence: TGTGCCAGCTGGGCTAGCGGGGGGGCCTACAATGAGCAGTTCTTC.